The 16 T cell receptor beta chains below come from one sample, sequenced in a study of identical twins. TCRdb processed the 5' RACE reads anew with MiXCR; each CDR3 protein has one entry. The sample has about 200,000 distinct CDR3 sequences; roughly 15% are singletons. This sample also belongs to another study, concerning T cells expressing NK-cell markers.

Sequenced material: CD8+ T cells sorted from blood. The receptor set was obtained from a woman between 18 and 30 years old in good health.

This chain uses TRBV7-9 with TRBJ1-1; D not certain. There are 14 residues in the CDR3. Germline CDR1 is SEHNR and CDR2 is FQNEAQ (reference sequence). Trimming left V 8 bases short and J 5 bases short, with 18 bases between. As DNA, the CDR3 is TGTGCCAGCGCTGGTCGACGAGTAGGGACTGAAGCTTTCTTT. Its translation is CASAGRRVGTEAFF.

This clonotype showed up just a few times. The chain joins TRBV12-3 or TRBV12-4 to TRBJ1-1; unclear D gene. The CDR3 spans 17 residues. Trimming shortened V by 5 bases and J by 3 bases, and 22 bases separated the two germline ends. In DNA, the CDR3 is TGTGCCAGCAGTCCCTATCCCGACACCTTTCCCCACACTGAAGCTTTCTTT. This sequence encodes CASSPYPDTFPHTEAFF.

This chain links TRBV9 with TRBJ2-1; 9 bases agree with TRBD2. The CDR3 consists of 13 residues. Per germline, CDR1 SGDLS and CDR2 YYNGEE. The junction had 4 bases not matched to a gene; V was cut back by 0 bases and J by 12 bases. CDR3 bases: TGTGCCAGCAGCGTAGGCGGGGGGGCCAGGCAGTTCTTC. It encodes CASSVGGGARQFF.

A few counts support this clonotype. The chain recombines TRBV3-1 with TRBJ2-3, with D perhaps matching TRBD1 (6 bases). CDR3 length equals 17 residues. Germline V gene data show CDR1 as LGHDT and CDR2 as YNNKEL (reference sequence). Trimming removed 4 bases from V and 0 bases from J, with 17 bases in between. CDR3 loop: CASSPWGRSPSTDTQYF. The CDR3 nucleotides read TGTGCCAGCAGCCCCTGGGGGCGGTCTCCTAGCACAGATACGCAGTATTTT.

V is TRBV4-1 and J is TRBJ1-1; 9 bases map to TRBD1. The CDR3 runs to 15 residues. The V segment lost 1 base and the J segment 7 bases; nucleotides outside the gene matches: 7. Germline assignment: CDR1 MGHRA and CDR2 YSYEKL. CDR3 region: CASSQGDREQNEAFF. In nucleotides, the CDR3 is TGCGCCAGCAGCCAAGGGGACAGGGAACAAAATGAAGCTTTCTTT.

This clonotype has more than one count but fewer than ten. CDR3 coding DNA: TGTGCCAGCAGTTACATGGGTAGCACAGATACGCAGTATTTT. This sequence encodes CASSYMGSTDTQYF. The V call is TRBV6-5, the J call TRBJ2-3, with D unresolved. There are 14 residues in the CDR3. The germline V and J ends were trimmed by 2 bases and 0 bases, with 6 bases remaining between them. Germline-derived CDR1 and CDR2 are MNHEY and SVGAGI.

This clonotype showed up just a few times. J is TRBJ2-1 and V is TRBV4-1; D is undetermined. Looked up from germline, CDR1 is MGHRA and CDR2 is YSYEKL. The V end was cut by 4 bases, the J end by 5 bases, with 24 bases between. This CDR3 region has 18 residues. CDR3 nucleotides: TGCGCCAGCAGCCTCCAGGCAGTAGGTCCTTCGTCTCACAATGAGCAGTTCTTC. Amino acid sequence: CASSLQAVGPSSHNEQFF.

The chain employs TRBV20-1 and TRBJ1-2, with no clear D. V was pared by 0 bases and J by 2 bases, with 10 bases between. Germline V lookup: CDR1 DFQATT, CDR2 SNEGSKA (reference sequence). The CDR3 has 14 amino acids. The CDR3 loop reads CSARDGVLNYGYTF. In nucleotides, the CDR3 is TGCAGTGCTAGAGATGGGGTCCTGAACTATGGCTACACCTTC.

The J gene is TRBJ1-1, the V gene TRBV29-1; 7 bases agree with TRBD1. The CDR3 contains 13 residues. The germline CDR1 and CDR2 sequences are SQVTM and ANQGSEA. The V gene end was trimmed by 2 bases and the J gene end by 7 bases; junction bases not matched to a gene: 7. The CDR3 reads CSVETRDSYEAFF. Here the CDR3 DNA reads TGCAGCGTTGAAACTAGGGACAGCTATGAAGCTTTCTTT.

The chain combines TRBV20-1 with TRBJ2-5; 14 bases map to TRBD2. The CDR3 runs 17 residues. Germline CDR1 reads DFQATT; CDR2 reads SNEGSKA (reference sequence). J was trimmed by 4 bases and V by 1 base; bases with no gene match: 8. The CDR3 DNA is TGCAGTGCTAGAGTGCCCGGACTAGCGGGGGGCCGAGAGACCCAGTACTTC. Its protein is CSARVPGLAGGRETQYF.

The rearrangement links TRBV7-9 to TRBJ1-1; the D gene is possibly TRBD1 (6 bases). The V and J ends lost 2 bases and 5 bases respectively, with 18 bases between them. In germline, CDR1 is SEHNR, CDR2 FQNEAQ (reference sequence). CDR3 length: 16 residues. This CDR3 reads CASSLRGGGSITEAFF. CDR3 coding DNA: TGTGCCAGCAGCTTAAGGGGAGGGGGGTCGATTACTGAAGCTTTCTTT. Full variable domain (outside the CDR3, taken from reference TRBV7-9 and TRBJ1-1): DTGVSQNPRHKITKRGQNVTFRCDPISEHNRLYWYRQTLGQGPEFLTYFQNEAQLEKSRLLSDRFSAERPKGSFSTLEIQRTEQGDSAMYLCASSLRGGGSITEAFFGQGTRLTVV.

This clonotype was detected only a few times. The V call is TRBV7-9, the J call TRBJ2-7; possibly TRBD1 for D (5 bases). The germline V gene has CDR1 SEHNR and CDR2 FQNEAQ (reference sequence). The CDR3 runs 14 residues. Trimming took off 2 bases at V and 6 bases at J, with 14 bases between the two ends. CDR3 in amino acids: CASSLTGRESEQYF. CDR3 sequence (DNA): TGTGCCAGCAGCTTAACGGGCAGGGAATCCGAGCAGTACTTC.

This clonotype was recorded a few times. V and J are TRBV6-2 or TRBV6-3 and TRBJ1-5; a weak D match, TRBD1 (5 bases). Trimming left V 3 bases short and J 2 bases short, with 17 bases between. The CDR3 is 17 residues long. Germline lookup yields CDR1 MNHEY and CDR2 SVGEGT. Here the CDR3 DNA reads TGTGCCAGCAGTTATGGCCGATCCCGGGGGGGCAATCAGCCCCAGCATTTT. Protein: CASSYGRSRGGNQPQHF.

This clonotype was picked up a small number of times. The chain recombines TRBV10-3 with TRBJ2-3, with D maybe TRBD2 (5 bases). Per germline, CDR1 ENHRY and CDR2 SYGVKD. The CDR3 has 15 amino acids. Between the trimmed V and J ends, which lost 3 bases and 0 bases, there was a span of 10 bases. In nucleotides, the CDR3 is TGTGCCATCAGTGAAAGGCCGGGGAGCACAGATACGCAGTATTTT. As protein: CAISERPGSTDTQYF.

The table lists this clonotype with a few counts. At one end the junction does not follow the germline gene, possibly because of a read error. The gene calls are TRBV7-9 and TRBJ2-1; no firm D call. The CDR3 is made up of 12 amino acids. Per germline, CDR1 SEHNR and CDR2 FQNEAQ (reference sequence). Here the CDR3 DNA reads TGTGCCAGCAGCTTCACCTCCCGTTACCCGGCCTTC. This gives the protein CASSFTSRYPAF.

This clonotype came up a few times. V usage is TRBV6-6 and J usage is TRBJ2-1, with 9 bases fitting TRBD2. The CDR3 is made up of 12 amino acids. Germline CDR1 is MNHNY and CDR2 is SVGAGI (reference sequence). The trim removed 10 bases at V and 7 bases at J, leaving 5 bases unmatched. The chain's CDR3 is CATGLASNEQFF. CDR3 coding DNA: TGTGCCACCGGACTAGCGAGTAATGAGCAGTTCTTC.